This TCR beta chain comes out of a study of blood T cell repertoires in COVID-19. Participant reports of clinical history set cohort assignment. Per germline, CDR1 MNHNY and CDR2 SVGAGI (reference sequence). The CDR3 contains 17 residues. Trimming cost V 5 bases and J 8 bases; bases outside gene matches: 16. Method: immunoSEQ multiplex PCR; TCRdb's copy keeps in-frame clones and lacks some. This table has under 500,000 clones, nearly 90% appearing once. Sequencing was carried out using PBMCs or T cells enriched from blood (not recorded which). J is TRBJ2-4 and V is TRBV6-6, with 9 bases matching TRBD1. The sequence derives from a woman aged 18-29 years with acute COVID-19. The CDR3 spells CASSLRPGTGSRDIQYF. The DNA for the CDR3 is TGTGCCAGCAGTCTACGTCCCGGGACAGGGTCTCGGGACATTCAGTACTTC.